The clone carrying this T cell receptor beta chain appeared once. The data were taken from a study of blood T cell repertoires in COVID-19. Study as a whole: Acute-phase and convalescent COVID-19 samples originated in the United States, Italy and Spain. PBMCs, B-cell-depleted T cells, or T cells provided the cDNA or gDNA that made up the material.

In the authors' workflow: Estimation of nucleated cell counts was performed using reference gene primer amplification. Repertoires were generated with immunoSEQ multiplex PCR, while TCRdb's copy carries only in-frame clones and drops some. V and J calls and clone size are copied from that table; D and trimming were computed from the DNA. The sample has 75,000 to 90,000 clones, over 75% seen once; the top ten hold roughly 11%. Material for sequencing was peripheral blood. The TCR comes from a man at least 80 years old with acute or convalescent COVID-19.

DNA of the CDR3: TGTGCCAGCAGCTTAGGACACCCCTCTGGAAACACCATATATTTT. Residues: CASSLGHPSGNTIYF. The chain joins TRBV7-8 to TRBJ1-3; no firm D call. The germline V and J ends were trimmed by 1 base and 0 bases, with 7 bases remaining between them. The CDR3 is made up of 15 amino acids. CDR1 is SGHVS, CDR2 FQNEAQ, per germline.